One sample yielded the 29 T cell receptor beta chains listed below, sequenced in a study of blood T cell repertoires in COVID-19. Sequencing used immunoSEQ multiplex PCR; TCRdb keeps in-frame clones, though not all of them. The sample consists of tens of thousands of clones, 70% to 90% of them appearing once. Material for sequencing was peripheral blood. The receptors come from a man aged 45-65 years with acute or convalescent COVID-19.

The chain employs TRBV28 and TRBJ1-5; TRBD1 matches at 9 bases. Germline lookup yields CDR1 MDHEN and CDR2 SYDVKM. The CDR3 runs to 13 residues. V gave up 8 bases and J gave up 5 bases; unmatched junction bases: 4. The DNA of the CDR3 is TGTGCCAGCTGCCGGACAGGGGATCAGCCCCAGCATTTT. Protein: CASCRTGDQPQHF.

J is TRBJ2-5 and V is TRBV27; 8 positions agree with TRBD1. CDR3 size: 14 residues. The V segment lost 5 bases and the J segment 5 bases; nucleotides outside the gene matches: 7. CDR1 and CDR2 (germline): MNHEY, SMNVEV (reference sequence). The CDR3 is CASSMTGARETQYF. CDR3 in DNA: TGTGCCAGCAGTATGACAGGGGCACGGGAGACCCAGTACTTC.

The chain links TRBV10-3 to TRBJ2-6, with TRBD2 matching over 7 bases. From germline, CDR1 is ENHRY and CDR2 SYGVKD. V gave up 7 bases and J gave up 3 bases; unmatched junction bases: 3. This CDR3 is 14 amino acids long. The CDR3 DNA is TGTGCCATCATGGGGGAGGGTGGGGCCAACGTCCTGACTTTC. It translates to CAIMGEGGANVLTF.

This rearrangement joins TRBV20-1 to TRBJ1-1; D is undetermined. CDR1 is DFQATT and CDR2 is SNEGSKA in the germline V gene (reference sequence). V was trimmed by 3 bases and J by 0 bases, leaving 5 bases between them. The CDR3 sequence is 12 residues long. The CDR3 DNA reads TGCAGTGCTAGTCTGTTGAACACTGAAGCTTTCTTT. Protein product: CSASLLNTEAFF.

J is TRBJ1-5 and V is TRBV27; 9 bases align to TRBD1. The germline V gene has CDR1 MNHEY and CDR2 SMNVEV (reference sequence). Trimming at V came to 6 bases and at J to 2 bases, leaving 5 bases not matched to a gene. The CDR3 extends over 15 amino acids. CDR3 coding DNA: TGTGCCAGCAGGGGACAGGGAATGGGCAATCAGCCCCAGCATTTT. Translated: CASRGQGMGNQPQHF.

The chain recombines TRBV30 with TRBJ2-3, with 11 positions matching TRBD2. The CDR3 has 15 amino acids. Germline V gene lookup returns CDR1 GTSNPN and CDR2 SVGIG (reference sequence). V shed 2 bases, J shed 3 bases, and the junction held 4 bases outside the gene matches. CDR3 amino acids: CAWSRGLAETDTQYF. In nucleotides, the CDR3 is TGTGCCTGGAGTAGGGGACTAGCGGAAACAGATACGCAGTATTTT.

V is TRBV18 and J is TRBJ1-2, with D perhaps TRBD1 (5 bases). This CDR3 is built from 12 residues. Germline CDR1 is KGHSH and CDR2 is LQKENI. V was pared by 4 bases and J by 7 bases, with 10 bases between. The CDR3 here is CASSLQGGGYTF. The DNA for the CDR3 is TGTGCCAGCTCACTGCAGGGTGGTGGCTACACCTTC.

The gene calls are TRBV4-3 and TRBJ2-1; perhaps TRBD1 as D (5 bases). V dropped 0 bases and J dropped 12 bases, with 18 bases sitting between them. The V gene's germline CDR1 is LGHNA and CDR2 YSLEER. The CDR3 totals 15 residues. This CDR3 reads CASSQDPDFRVRQFF. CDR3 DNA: TGCGCCAGCAGCCAAGACCCCGATTTCAGGGTAAGGCAGTTCTTC.

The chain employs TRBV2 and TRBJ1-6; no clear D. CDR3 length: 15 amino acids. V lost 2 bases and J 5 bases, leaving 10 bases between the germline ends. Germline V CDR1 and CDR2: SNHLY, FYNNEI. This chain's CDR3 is CASSERRVNNSPLHF. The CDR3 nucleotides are TGTGCCAGCAGTGAAAGGAGGGTAAATAATTCACCCCTCCACTTT.

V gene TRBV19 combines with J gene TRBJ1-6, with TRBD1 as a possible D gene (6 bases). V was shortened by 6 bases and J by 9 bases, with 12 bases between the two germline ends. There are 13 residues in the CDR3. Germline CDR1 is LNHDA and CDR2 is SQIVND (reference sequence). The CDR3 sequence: CASRGTGSSPLHF. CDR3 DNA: TGTGCCAGTAGGGGAACAGGGAGTTCACCCCTCCACTTT.

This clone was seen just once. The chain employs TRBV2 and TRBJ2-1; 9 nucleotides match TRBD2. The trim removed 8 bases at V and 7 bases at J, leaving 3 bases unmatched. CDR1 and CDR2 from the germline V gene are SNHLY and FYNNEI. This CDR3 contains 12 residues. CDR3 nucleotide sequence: TGTGCCAGCCGGACTAGCGCAAATGAGCAGTTCTTC. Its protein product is CASRTSANEQFF.

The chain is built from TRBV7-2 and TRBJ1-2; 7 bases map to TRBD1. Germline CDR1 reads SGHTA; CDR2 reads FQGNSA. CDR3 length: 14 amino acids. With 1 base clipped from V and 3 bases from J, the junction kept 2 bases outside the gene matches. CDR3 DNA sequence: TGTGCCAGCAGCTTAGGACAGGGCCACTATGGCTACACCTTC. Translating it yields CASSLGQGHYGYTF.

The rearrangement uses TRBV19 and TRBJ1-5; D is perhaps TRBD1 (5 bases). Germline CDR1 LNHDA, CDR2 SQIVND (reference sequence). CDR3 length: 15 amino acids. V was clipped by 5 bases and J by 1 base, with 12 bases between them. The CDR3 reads CASSGQDRSNQPQHF. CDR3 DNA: TGTGCCAGTAGTGGACAAGACAGAAGCAATCAGCCCCAGCATTTT.

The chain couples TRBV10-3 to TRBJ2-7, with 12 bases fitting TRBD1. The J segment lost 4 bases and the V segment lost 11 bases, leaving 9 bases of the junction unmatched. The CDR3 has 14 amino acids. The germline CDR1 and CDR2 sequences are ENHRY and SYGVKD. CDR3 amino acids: CASTPGQGAYEQYF. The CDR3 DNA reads TGTGCCTCGACGCCGGGACAGGGGGCGTACGAGCAGTACTTC.

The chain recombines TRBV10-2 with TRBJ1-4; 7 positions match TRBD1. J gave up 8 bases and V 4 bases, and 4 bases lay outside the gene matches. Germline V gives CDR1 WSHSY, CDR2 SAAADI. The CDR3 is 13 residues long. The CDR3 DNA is TGCGCCAGCAGTGGACAGGGCGGGGAAAAACTGTTTTTT. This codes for CASSGQGGEKLFF.

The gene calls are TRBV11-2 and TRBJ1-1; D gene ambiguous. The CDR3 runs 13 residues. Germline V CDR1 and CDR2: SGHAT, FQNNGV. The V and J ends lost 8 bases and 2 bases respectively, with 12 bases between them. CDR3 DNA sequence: TGTGCCAGCGGCCCTTCAGGTAACACTGAAGCTTTCTTT. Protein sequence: CASGPSGNTEAFF. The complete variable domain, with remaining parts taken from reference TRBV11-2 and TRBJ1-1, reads EAGVAQSPRYKIIEKRQSVAFWCNPISGHATLYWYQQILGQGPKLLIQFQNNGVVDDSQLPKDRFSAERLKGVDSTLKIQPAKLEDSAVYLCASGPSGNTEAFFGQGTRLTVV.

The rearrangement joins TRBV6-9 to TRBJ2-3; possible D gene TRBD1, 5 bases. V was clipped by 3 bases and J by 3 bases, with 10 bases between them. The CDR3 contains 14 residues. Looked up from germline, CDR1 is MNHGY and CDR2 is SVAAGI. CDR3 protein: CASSYGRVTDTQYF. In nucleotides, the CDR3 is TGTGCCAGCAGTTACGGCAGGGTAACAGATACGCAGTATTTT.

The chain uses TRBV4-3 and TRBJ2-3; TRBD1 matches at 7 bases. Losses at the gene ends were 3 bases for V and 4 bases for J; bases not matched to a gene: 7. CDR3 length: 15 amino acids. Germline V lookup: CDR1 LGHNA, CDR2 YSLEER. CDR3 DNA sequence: TGCGCCAGCAGCCAGACAGGGATCGGAGCAGATACGCAGTATTTT. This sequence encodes CASSQTGIGADTQYF.

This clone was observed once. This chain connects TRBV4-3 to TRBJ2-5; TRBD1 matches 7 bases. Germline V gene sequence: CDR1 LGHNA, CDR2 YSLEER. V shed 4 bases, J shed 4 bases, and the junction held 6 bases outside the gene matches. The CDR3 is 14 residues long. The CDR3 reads CASSPGGSRETQYF. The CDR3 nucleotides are TGCGCCAGCAGCCCAGGGGGATCCCGAGAGACCCAGTACTTC.

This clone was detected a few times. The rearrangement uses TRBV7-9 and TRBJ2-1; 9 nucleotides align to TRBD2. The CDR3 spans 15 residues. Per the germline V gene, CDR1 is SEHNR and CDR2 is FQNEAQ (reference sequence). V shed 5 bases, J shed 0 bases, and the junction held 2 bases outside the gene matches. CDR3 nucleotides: TGTGCCAGCAGCGTTAGCGGGAGCTCCTACAATGAGCAGTTCTTC. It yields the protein CASSVSGSSYNEQFF.

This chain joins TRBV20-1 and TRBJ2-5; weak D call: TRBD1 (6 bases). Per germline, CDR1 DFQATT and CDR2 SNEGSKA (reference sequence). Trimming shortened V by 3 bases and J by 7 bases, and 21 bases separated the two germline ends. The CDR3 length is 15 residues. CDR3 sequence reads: CSASIPGTLLGTQYF. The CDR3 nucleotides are TGCAGTGCTAGTATACCCGGGACACTCCTAGGGACCCAGTACTTC.

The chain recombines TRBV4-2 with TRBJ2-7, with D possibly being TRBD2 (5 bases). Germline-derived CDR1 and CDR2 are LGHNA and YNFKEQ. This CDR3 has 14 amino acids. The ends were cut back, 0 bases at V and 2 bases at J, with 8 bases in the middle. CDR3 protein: CASSQDLLAYEQYF. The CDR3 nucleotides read TGTGCCAGCAGCCAAGATCTACTAGCCTACGAGCAGTACTTC.

DNA for the CDR3: TGTGCCAGCAGCTTAGAGATCAGGGGCGGTGAAAAACTGTTTTTT. It encodes CASSLEIRGGEKLFF. V is TRBV7-2 and J is TRBJ1-4, with a tentative D call TRBD1 (6 bases). This CDR3 has 15 residues. The V and J ends lost 1 base and 7 bases respectively, with 13 bases between them. The germline V gene encodes CDR1 SGHTA and CDR2 FQGNSA.

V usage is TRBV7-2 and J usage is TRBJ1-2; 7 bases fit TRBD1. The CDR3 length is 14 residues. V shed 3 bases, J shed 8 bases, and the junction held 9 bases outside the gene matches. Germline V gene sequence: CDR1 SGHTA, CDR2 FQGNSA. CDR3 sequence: CASSFSDRDSGYTF. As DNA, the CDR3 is TGTGCCAGCAGCTTCTCCGACCGGGACAGCGGCTACACCTTC.

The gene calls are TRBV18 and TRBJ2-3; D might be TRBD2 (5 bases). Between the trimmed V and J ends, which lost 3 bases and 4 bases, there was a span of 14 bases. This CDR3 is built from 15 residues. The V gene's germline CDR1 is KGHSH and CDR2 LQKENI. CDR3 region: CASSPPSMGADTQYF. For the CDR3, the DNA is TGTGCCAGCTCACCTCCATCCATGGGAGCAGATACGCAGTATTTT.

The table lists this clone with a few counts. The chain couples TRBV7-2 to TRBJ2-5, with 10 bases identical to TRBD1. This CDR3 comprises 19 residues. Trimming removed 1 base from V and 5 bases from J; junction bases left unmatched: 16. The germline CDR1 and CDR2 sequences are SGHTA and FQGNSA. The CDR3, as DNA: TGTGCCAGCAGCTTAGTGGGGACAGGGGTCTGGGGTCTAGCGGAGACCCAGTACTTC. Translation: CASSLVGTGVWGLAETQYF.

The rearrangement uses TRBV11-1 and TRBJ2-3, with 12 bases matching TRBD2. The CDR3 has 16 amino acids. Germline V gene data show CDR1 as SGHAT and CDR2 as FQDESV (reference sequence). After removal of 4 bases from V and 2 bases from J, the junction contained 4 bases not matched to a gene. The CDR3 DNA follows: TGTGCCAGCAGCTGGCGGACTAGCGGGATCACAGATACGCAGTATTTT. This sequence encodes CASSWRTSGITDTQYF.

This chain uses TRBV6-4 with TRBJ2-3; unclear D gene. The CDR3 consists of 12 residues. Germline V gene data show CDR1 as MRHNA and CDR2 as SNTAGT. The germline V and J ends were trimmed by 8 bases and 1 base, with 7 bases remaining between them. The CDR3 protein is CASAVGTDTQYF. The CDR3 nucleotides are TGTGCCAGCGCTGTAGGCACAGATACGCAGTATTTT.

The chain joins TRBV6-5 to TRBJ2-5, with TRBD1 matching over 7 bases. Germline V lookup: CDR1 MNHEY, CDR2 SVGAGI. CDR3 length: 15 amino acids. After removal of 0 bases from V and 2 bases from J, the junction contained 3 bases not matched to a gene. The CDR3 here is CASSYSPGQQETQYF. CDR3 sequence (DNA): TGTGCCAGCAGTTACTCTCCGGGACAGCAAGAGACCCAGTACTTC.